This entry is about one TCR beta chain. Its antigen is unknown. Per-base quality was not reported, and no clone a single base away is much larger than it. Whole blood was collected in K2EDTA tubes by collaborating institutions according to the institutions' own protocols. For TCRbeta analysis, collaborators shipped samples in one of three forms: frozen whole blood, isolated PBMCs, or DNA extracted from either of those sample types. The sample comes from a study of blood T cell repertoires in COVID-19 (TCRdb year 2020). For the wider study: Samples from collaborators originated in the United States, Italy and Spain and spanned both the acute and convalescent phases of COVID-19. The material from the prospective study consisted of cDNA or gDNA derived from T cells, B-cell-depleted T cells, or PBMCs. The dataset comprised deeply sampled blood TCRbeta repertoires from subjects exposed to, actively infected with, or recovered from COVID-19. The repertoires were released in a freely available public database intended as a resource for research on the immune response to SARS-CoV-2. Samples came from the ongoing ImmuneRACE study (first 160 participants) plus 1,254 subjects from 6 global collaborators. Sample metadata almost always included a de-identified subject ID, COVID-19 status, age in years and sex. Where available, HLA class I and class II types were taken from metadata supplied by the sample provider and were not determined by assay-based typing. The full study reports these points: Clinical and demographic metadata were provided uncurated, with the amount varying by source and participant.

Based on the germline V gene, the CDR1 and CDR2 sequences are SGHTA and FQGNSA. Taken from cysteine to phenylalanine, the CDR3 has 14 residues. The CDR3 DNA has 42 bases and is translated from base 1. V ends up 5 bases short and J 6 bases short, with an unmatched junction base count of 6. TCRbeta CDR3 regions were amplified from genomic DNA using the immunoSEQ Assay, a bias-controlled multiplex PCR. Concerning the study's data processing: Nucleated cell counts per sample were estimated from amplification of reference gene primers within the assay. To quantify the absolute abundance of each unique TCRbeta CDR3 rearrangement, sequence reads were collapsed and filtered. Productive Simpson clonality was computed per sample as the square root of Simpson's diversity index over productive rearrangements. TCRdb obtained this table from immuneACCESS and retained in-frame rearrangements with V and J assigned. These tables miss some clones; where compared with another copy, unresolved V genes account for less than half of the shortfall, and the remainder is unexplained. V, J and clone size derive from that table, while D and trimming were established from the DNA sequence. The sample table holds about 240,000 clones, of which about 80% were seen once. The ten largest clones represent over 8% of the sample.

The sample taken for sequencing was peripheral blood. The sequence is built from TRBV7-2 and TRBJ2-2; 7 central nucleotides agree with TRBD1. The TCR sequence derives from a woman older than 75 with acute or convalescent COVID-19. The nucleotide sequence is TGTGCCAGCAGCGCCCGAGGGGGCCCCGGGGAGCTGTTTTTT. It specifies CASSARGGPGELFF.